Below, 23 T cell receptor beta chains from the same sample are listed, as sequenced in a study of shared clonotypes between healthy human individuals. CD45RO negativity and positive selection for CCR7 defined naive CD8 cells, a population that excluded terminally differentiated effector memory CD45RA+ cells. The assay was immunoSEQ multiplex PCR, and TCRdb's table has in-frame clones only and misses some. The table lists around 1,900,000 clones, about 94% of them singletons, with roughly 1.7% in the top ten. Sequenced material: naive CD8+ T cells from PBMCs. These receptors all come from a man aged 18 to 30 in good health. Some clones in this sample may be carry-over from other donors' samples.

A word on this clone: In the same sample, other DNA sequences code for this CDR3. The V call is TRBV27, the J call TRBJ2-7, with 8 bases lining up with TRBD1. The V gene end was trimmed by 0 bases and the J gene end by 4 bases; junction bases not matched to a gene: 5. Germline lookup yields CDR1 MNHEY and CDR2 SMNVEV (reference sequence). The CDR3 length is 15 residues. The CDR3 nucleotides are TGTGCCAGCAGTTTATCGGCAGGGGGCGCTTACGAGCAGTACTTC. Its translation is CASSLSAGGAYEQYF.

The genes are TRBV7-6 and TRBJ1-3; tentatively, D is TRBD1 (5 bases). This CDR3 comprises 13 residues. V lost 7 bases and J lost 0, with 7 bases in between. CDR1 is SGHVS and CDR2 is FNYEAQ in the germline V gene. The CDR3 is CASTGLSGNTIYF. Here the CDR3 DNA reads TGTGCCAGCACGGGACTCTCTGGAAACACCATATATTTT.

V gene TRBV9 combines with J gene TRBJ2-7; TRBD2 matches 9 bases. CDR3 length: 15 amino acids. Germline values: CDR1 SGDLS, CDR2 YYNGEE. With V trimmed by 3 bases and J by 4 bases, 8 bases remained unmatched. The chain's CDR3 is CASSADPGLAYEQYF. Written as DNA, the CDR3 is TGTGCCAGCAGCGCGGACCCGGGACTAGCTTACGAGCAGTACTTC.

This clone appeared a single time. The gene calls are TRBV27 and TRBJ2-7, with TRBD2 identical over 9 bases. The CDR3 is made up of 15 amino acids. Germline assignment: CDR1 MNHEY and CDR2 SMNVEV (reference sequence). V was clipped by 4 bases and J by 8 bases; unmatched bases: 12. This CDR3 reads CASSSPSGDWGKQYF. CDR3 bases: TGTGCCAGCAGTTCACCTAGCGGGGATTGGGGGAAGCAGTACTTC.

In its sample, this clone was seen once. The genes are TRBV28 and TRBJ2-5; D possibly corresponds to TRBD1 (5 bases). V dropped 7 bases and J dropped 5 bases, with 14 bases sitting between them. CDR1 MDHEN and CDR2 SYDVKM come from the germline V gene. The CDR3 runs 13 residues. CDR3 region: CASTRVDWETQYF. The CDR3 DNA reads as TGTGCCAGCACCAGGGTCGATTGGGAGACCCAGTACTTC.

The V gene is TRBV4-1, the J gene TRBJ2-7; D unclear. The V gene's germline CDR1 is MGHRA and CDR2 YSYEKL. The CDR3 runs 13 residues. V lost 4 bases and J 4 bases, leaving 11 bases between the germline ends. The CDR3 loop reads CASSPAVLYEQYF. CDR3 DNA: TGCGCCAGCAGCCCAGCCGTCCTTTACGAGCAGTACTTC.

CDR3 sequence: CASSSQGWGELFF. In DNA, the CDR3 is TGTGCCAGCAGCTCTCAAGGGTGGGGGGAGCTGTTTTTT. V usage is TRBV28 and J usage is TRBJ2-2; D is uncertain. Trimming cost V 6 bases and J 8 bases, with 13 bases left between them. Germline loops: CDR1 MDHEN, CDR2 SYDVKM. The CDR3 has 13 amino acids.

The chain links TRBV29-1 to TRBJ2-1; D may be TRBD1 (6 bases). V dropped 7 bases and J dropped 9 bases, with 10 bases sitting between them. CDR3 length: 10 amino acids. In germline, CDR1 is SQVTM, CDR2 ANQGSEA. The CDR3 region is CSAQGFEQFF. Written as DNA, the CDR3 is TGCAGCGCCCAGGGGTTTGAGCAGTTCTTC.

This sequence joins TRBV4-3 and TRBJ2-5, with D uncertain. V was shortened by 0 bases and J by 3 bases, with 11 bases between the two germline ends. This CDR3 contains 15 residues. Germline-derived CDR1 and CDR2 are LGHNA and YSLEER. CDR3 coding DNA: TGCGCCAGCAGCCAAGATAGGCAGACAAAAGAGACCCAGTACTTC. Translated, it gives CASSQDRQTKETQYF.

The V call is TRBV10-1, the J call TRBJ2-1, with D possibly matching TRBD2 (5 bases). Trimming removed 5 bases from V and 2 bases from J, with 10 bases in between. The CDR3 totals 14 residues. CDR1 is WNHNN, CDR2 SYGVQD, per germline (reference sequence). CDR3 region: CASSSSLTYNEQFF. CDR3 nucleotide sequence: TGCGCCAGCAGTTCTAGCCTCACCTACAATGAGCAGTTCTTC.

The chain has TRBV19 and TRBJ1-1; D call uncertain. The CDR3 consists of 12 residues. Germline assignment: CDR1 LNHDA and CDR2 SQIVND (reference sequence). Trimming left V 5 bases short and J 5 bases short, with 9 bases between. The CDR3 reads CASSAGFTEAFF. The CDR3 bases are TGTGCCAGTAGTGCCGGGTTTACTGAAGCTTTCTTT.

This clone was seen a single time. This chain uses TRBV30 with TRBJ1-1; 10 bases are shared with TRBD1. CDR1 and CDR2 from the germline V gene are GTSNPN and SVGIG (reference sequence). The CDR3 has 15 residues. The trim removed 2 bases at V and 4 bases at J, leaving 7 bases unmatched. CDR3 region: CAWSILGDRGTEAFF. CDR3 DNA sequence: TGTGCCTGGAGTATCTTAGGGGACAGGGGCACTGAAGCTTTCTTT.

The chain carries TRBV5-1 and TRBJ2-1, with 7 positions matching TRBD1. This CDR3 contains 14 residues. Losses at the gene ends were 0 bases for V and 6 bases for J; bases not matched to a gene: 3. CDR1 and CDR2 from the germline V gene are SGHRS and YFSETQ. As DNA, the CDR3 is TGCGCCAGCAGCTTGGGACAGGGATTCAATGAGCAGTTCTTC. Protein: CASSLGQGFNEQFF.

Here the CDR3 DNA reads TGTGCCAGCAGCTTAACGTTGGCAGGGGAAGATGGCTACACCTTC. Translated: CASSLTLAGEDGYTF. The gene calls are TRBV7-3 and TRBJ1-2, with a weak D call TRBD1 (6 bases). The CDR3 has 15 amino acids. Germline assignment: CDR1 SGHTA and CDR2 FQGTGA. V was cut by 0 bases and J by 6 bases, with 14 bases left in between. The full variable domain, rest sourced from reference TRBV7-3 and TRBJ1-2, is GAGVSQTPSNKVTEKGKYVELRCDPISGHTALYWYRQSLGQGPEFLIYFQGTGAADDSGLPNDRFFAVRPEGSVSTLKIQRTERGDSAVYLCASSLTLAGEDGYTFGSGTRLTVV.

This clone was observed once. The chain is built from TRBV7-9 and TRBJ2-2; D is ambiguous. CDR1 and CDR2 (germline): SEHNR, FQNEAQ (reference sequence). There are 12 residues in the CDR3. V lost 6 bases, J lost 8 bases, and 10 bases lay in between. This chain's CDR3 is CASSPRLGELFF. CDR3 sequence (DNA): TGTGCCAGCAGTCCTCGTCTAGGGGAGCTGTTTTTT. Based on the CDR3 plus reference TRBV7-9 and TRBJ2-2, the full variable domain is DTGVSQNPRHKITKRGQNVTFRCDPISEHNRLYWYRQTLGQGPEFLTYFQNEAQLEKSRLLSDRFSAERPKGSFSTLEIQRTEQGDSAMYLCASSPRLGELFFGEGSRLTVL.

For this clone: This same CDR3 is encoded by further DNA sequences in the sample. The chain combines TRBV7-9 with TRBJ1-2, with 7 nucleotides matching TRBD1. This CDR3 region has 14 residues. J lost 4 bases, V lost 0 bases, and 2 bases had no gene match. The germline V gene encodes CDR1 SEHNR and CDR2 FQNEAQ (reference sequence). The chain's CDR3 is CASSLAGTVYGYTF. The CDR3 region has the DNA TGTGCCAGCAGCTTAGCGGGGACAGTCTATGGCTACACCTTC.

The V gene is TRBV13, the J gene TRBJ2-4; 8 bases agree with TRBD1. The germline gives CDR1 PRHDT, CDR2 FYEKMQ (reference sequence). V shed 4 bases and J 8 bases; nucleotides not matched to a gene: 13. The CDR3 loop spans 16 amino acids. Written as DNA, the CDR3 is TGTGCCAGCAGCTCAGGGACAGGCGGTTCAGAGGACATTCAGTACTTC. The encoded protein is CASSSGTGGSEDIQYF.

The V and J genes are TRBV7-9 and TRBJ2-7, with D perhaps TRBD2 (6 bases). The germline V gene has CDR1 SEHNR and CDR2 FQNEAQ (reference sequence). V was cut by 6 bases and J by 1 base, with 10 bases left in between. The CDR3 totals 13 residues. The CDR3 bases are TGTGCCAGCAGTGGTAGCGGATCCTACGAGCAGTACTTC. Its protein is CASSGSGSYEQYF.

V usage is TRBV12-2 and J usage is TRBJ2-7; the D call in the table, TRBD1, was not verified against the DNA. TRBV12-2 is described as a pseudogene. The CDR3 runs 18 residues. The CDR3 spells CASRLFTSGTGIYHEQYF. The CDR3 nucleotides are TGTGCAAGTCGCTTATTTACTTCCGGGACAGGGATTTACCACGAGCAGTACTTC.

This rearrangement joins TRBV5-4 to TRBJ1-2, with a weak D call TRBD1 (6 bases). The length of the CDR3 is 18 residues. Trimming shortened V by 4 bases and J by 0 bases, and 22 bases separated the two germline ends. Germline values: CDR1 SGHNT, CDR2 YYREEE (reference sequence). CDR3 in DNA: TGTGCCAGCAGCCTGGAGATGGGGGCAGACAACCCTAACTATGGCTACACCTTC. Amino acids: CASSLEMGADNPNYGYTF. Filled out from reference TRBV5-4 and TRBJ1-2, the complete variable domain reads ETGVTQSPTHLIKTRGQQVTLRCSSQSGHNTVSWYQQALGQGPQFIFQYYREEENGRGNFPPRFSGLQFPNYSSELNVNALELDDSALYLCASSLEMGADNPNYGYTFGSGTRLTVV.

This sequence joins TRBV19 and TRBJ2-7; D gene ambiguous. CDR1 LNHDA and CDR2 SQIVND come from the germline V gene (reference sequence). V lost 4 bases and J 2 bases, leaving 12 bases between the germline ends. The CDR3 extends over 14 amino acids. The CDR3 sequence: CASSNRSRTYEQYF. CDR3 nucleotide sequence: TGTGCCAGTAGTAACCGAAGTAGGACCTACGAGCAGTACTTC. The full variable domain, in which reference TRBV19 and TRBJ2-7 provide the parts outside the CDR3, is DGGITQSPKYLFRKEGQNVTLSCEQNLNHDAMYWYRQDPGQGLRLIYYSQIVNDFQKGDIAEGYSVSREKKESFPLTVTSAQKNPTAFYLCASSNRSRTYEQYFGPGTRLTVT.

The V gene is TRBV9, the J gene TRBJ2-1; TRBD2 matches at 10 bases. J gave up 5 bases and V 0 bases, and 2 bases lay outside the gene matches. The germline CDR1 and CDR2 sequences are SGDLS and YYNGEE. CDR3 length equals 15 residues. The DNA for the CDR3 is TGTGCCAGCAGCGTAGCTAGCGGGAGCCACAATGAGCAGTTCTTC. Its protein product is CASSVASGSHNEQFF.

This clone was counted a single time. V usage is TRBV4-3 and J usage is TRBJ2-7, with D hard to call. This CDR3 contains 16 residues. The germline V and J ends were trimmed by 0 bases and 5 bases, with 17 bases remaining between them. Germline V lookup: CDR1 LGHNA, CDR2 YSLEER. CDR3 region: CASSQDGEGLRNEQYF. Written as DNA, the CDR3 is TGCGCCAGCAGCCAAGATGGGGAAGGGTTGAGGAACGAGCAGTACTTC.